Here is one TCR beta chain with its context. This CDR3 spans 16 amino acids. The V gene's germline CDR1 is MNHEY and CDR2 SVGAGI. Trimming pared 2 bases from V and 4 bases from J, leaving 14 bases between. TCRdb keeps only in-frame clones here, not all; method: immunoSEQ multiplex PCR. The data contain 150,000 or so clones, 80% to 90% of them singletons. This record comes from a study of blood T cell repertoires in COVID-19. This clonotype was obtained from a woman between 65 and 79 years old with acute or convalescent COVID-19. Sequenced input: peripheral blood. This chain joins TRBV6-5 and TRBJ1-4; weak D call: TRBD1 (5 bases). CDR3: CASSYPAGPNNEKLFF. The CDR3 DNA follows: TGTGCCAGCAGTTACCCCGCAGGGCCTAATAATGAAAAACTGTTTTTT.